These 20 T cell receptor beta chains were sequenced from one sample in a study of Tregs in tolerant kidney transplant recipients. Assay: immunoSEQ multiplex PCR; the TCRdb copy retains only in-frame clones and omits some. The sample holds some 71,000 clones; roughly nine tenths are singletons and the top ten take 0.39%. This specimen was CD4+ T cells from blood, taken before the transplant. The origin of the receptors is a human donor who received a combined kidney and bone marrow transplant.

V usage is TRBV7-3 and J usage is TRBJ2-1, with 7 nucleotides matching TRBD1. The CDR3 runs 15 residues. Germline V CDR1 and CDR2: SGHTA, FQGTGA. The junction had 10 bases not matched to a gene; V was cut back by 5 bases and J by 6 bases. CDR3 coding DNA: TGTGCCAGCAGCCCCCAGGGGGTGATAGGCAATGAGCAGTTCTTC. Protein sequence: CASSPQGVIGNEQFF.

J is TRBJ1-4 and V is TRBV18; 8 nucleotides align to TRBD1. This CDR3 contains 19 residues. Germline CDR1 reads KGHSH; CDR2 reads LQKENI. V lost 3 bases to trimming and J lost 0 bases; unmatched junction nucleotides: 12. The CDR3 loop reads CASSPSLGQVMATNEKLFF. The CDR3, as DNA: TGTGCCAGCTCACCCTCACTGGGACAGGTTATGGCAACTAATGAAAAACTGTTTTTT.

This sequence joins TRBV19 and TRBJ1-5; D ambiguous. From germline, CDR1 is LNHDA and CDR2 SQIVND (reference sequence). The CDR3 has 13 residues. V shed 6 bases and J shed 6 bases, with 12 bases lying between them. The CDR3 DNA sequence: TGTGCCAGTAGCCCGGTGTTCGGTCAGCCCCAGCATTTT. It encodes CASSPVFGQPQHF.

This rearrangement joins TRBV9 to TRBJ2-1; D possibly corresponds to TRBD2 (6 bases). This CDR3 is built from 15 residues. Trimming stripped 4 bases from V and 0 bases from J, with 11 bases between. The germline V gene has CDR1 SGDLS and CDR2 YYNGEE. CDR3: CASSPAGSSYNEQFF. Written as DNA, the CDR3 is TGTGCCAGCAGCCCCGCGGGGAGCTCCTACAATGAGCAGTTCTTC.

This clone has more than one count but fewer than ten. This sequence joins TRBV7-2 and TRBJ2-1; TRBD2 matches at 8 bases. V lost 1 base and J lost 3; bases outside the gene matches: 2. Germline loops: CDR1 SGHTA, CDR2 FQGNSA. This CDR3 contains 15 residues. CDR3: CASSLDTSGYNEQFF. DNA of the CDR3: TGTGCCAGCAGCTTAGATACTAGCGGCTACAATGAGCAGTTCTTC.

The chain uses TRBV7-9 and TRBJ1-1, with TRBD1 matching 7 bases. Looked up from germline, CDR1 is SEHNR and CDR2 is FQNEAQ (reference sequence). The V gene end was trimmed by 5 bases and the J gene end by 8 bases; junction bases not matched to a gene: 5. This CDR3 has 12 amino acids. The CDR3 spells CASSRSDREAFF. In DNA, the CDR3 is TGTGCCAGCAGCCGTTCGGACAGGGAAGCTTTCTTT.

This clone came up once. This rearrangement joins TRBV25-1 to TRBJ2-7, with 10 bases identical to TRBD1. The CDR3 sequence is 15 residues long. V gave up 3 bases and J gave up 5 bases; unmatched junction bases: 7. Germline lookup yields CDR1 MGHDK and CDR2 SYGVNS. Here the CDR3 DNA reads TGTGCCAGCAGTGAGCGCGGGACAGGGGATCACGAGCAGTACTTC. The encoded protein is CASSERGTGDHEQYF.

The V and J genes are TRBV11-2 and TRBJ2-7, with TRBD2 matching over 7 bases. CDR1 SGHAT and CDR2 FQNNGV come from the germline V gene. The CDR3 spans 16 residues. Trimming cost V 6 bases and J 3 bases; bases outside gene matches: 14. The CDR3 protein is CASSSSWRTSRYEQYF. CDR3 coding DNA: TGTGCCAGCAGTTCCAGCTGGAGGACTAGTCGCTACGAGCAGTACTTC.

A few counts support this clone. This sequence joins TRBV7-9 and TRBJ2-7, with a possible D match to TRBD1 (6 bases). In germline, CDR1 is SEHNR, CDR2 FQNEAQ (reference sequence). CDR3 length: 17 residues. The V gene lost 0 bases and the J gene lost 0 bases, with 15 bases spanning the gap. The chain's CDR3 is CASSLADYRASSYEQYF. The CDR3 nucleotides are TGTGCCAGCAGCTTAGCCGATTACAGGGCTTCCTCCTACGAGCAGTACTTC.

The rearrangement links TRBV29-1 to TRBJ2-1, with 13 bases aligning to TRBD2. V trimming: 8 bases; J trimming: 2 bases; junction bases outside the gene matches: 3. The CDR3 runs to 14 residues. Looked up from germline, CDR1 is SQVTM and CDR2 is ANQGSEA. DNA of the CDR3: TGCAGCTCGGGACTAGCGGGGACCTACAATGAGCAGTTCTTC. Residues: CSSGLAGTYNEQFF.

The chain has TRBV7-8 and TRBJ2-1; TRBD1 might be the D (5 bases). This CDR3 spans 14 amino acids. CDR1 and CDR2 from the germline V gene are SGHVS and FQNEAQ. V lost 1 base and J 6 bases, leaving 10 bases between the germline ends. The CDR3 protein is CASSLVQGGNEQFF. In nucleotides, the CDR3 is TGTGCCAGCAGCTTAGTGCAGGGCGGCAATGAGCAGTTCTTC. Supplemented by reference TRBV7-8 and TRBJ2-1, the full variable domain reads GAGVSQSPRYKVAKRGQDVALRCDPISGHVSLFWYQQALGQGPEFLTYFQNEAQLDKSGLPSDRFFAERPEGSVSTLKIQRTQQEDSAVYLCASSLVQGGNEQFFGPGTRLTVL.

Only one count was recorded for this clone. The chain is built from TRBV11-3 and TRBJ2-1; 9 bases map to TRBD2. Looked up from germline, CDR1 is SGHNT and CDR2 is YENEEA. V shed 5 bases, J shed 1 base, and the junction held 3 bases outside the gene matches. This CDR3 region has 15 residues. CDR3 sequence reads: CASSQTSGSYNEQFF. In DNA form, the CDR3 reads TGTGCCAGCAGCCAAACTAGCGGGTCCTACAATGAGCAGTTCTTC.

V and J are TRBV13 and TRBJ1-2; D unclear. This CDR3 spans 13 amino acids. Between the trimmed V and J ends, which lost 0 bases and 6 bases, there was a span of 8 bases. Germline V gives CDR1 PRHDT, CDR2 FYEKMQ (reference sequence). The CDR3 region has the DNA TGTGCCAGCAGCTTAGGCCCGGTTCATGGCTACACCTTC. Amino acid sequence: CASSLGPVHGYTF. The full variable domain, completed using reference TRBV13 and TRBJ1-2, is AAGVIQSPRHLIKEKRETATLKCYPIPRHDTVYWYQQGPGQDPQFLISFYEKMQSDKGSIPDRFSAQQFSDYHSELNMSSLELGDSALYFCASSLGPVHGYTFGSGTRLTVV.

The CDR3, as DNA: TGTGCCAGCAGCCCGAGGACTACTTCCTACGAGCAGTACTTC. It is translated as CASSPRTTSYEQYF. The chain links TRBV5-4 to TRBJ2-7; weak D call: TRBD2 (6 bases). Germline V gene sequence: CDR1 SGHNT, CDR2 YYREEE (reference sequence). This CDR3 has 14 residues. The V end was cut by 4 bases, the J end by 1 base, with 12 bases between.

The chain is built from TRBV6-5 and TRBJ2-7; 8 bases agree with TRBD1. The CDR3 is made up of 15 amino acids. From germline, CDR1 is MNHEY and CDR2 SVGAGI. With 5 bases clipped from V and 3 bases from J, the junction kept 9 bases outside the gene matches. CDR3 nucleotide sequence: TGTGCCAGCAGTGCTATCAGGGGGCCCTTCTACGAGCAGTACTTC. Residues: CASSAIRGPFYEQYF.

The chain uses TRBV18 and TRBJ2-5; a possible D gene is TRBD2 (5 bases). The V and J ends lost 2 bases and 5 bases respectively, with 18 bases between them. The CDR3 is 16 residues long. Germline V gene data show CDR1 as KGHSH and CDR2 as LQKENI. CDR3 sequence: CASSPGLLGSEETQYF. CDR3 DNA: TGTGCCAGCTCACCAGGACTTCTTGGGTCCGAGGAGACCCAGTACTTC.

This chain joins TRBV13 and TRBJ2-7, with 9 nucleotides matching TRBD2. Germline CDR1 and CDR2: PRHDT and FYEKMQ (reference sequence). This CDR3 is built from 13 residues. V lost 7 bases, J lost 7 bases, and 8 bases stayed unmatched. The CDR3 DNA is TGTGCCAGCAACCGCGGGAGGGCCGAGGAGCAGTACTTC. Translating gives CASNRGRAEEQYF.

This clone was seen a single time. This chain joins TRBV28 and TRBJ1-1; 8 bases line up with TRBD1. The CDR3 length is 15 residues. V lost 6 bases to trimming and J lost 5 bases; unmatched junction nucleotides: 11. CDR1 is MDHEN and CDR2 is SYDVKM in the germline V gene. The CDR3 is CASRTGQGVGTEAFF. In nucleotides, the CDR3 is TGTGCCAGCAGGACCGGACAGGGAGTGGGGACTGAAGCTTTCTTT.

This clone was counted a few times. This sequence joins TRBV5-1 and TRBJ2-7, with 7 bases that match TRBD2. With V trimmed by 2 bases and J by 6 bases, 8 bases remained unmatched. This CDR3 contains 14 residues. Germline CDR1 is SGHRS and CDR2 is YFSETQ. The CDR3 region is CASSLSGVGGEQYF. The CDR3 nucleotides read TGCGCCAGCAGCTTAAGCGGGGTGGGTGGCGAGCAGTACTTC.

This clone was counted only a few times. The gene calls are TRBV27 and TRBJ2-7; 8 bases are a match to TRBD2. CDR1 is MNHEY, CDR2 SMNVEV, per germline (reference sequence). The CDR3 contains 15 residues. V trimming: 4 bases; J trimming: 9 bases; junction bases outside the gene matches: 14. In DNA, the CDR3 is TGTGCCAGCAGTTCCATAGCGGGGCCTATCTTTGTGCAGTACTTC. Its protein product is CASSSIAGPIFVQYF.